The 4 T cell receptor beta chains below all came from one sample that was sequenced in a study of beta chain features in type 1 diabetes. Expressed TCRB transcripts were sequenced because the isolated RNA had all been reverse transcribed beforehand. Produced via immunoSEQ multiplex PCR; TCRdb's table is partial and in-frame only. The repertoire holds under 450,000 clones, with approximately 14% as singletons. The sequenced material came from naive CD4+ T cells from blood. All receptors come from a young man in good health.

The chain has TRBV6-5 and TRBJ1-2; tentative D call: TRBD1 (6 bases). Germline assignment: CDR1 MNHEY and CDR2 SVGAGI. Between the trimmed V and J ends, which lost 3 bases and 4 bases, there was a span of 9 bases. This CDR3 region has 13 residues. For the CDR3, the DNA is TGTGCCAGCAGTTATGGGGGGCTCTATGGCTACACCTTC. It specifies CASSYGGLYGYTF.

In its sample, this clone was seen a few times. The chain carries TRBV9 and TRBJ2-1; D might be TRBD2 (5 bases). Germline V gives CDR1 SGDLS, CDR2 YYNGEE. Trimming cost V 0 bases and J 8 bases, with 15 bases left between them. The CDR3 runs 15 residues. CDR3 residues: CASSVEFLASHEQFF. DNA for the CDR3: TGTGCCAGCAGCGTAGAATTCCTAGCTAGCCATGAGCAGTTCTTC.

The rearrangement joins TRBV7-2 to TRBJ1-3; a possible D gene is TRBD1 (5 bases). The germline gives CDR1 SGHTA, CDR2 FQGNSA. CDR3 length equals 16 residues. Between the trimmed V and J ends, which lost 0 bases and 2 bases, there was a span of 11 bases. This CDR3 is CASSLAGRGTGNTIYF. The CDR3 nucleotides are TGTGCCAGCAGCTTAGCTGGTAGGGGAACTGGAAACACCATATATTTT.

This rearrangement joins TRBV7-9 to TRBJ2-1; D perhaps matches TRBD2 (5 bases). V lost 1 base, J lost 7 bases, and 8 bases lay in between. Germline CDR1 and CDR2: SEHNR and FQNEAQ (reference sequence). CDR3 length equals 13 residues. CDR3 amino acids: CASSLGLANEQFF. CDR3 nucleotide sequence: TGTGCCAGCAGCTTAGGGTTAGCGAATGAGCAGTTCTTC. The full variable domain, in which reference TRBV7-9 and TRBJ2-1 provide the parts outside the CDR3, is DTGVSQNPRHKITKRGQNVTFRCDPISEHNRLYWYRQTLGQGPEFLTYFQNEAQLEKSRLLSDRFSAERPKGSFSTLEIQRTEQGDSAMYLCASSLGLANEQFFGPGTRLTVL.